The rows below give T cell receptor beta chains drawn from one sample of a study of blood T cell repertoires in COVID-19. The table came from immunoSEQ multiplex PCR; TCRdb's copy has only in-frame clones and leaves some out. The sample contains fewer than 250,000 clones, approximately 85% of which appear only once. Material: peripheral blood. These receptors were obtained from a man between 45 and 60 years old with acute or convalescent COVID-19. CDR3s include the opening cysteine and the closing phenylalanine or tryptophan. Each record gives: V gene, D gene, clone size, J gene, CDR3 protein, CDR3 DNA. D genes are given only for firm matches. Only some rows state a clone size, as once, few, many or a class for expanded clones.

V gene: TRBV12-5
D gene: -
clone size: -
J gene: TRBJ2-7
CDR3 protein: CASAQSVGAGYPYEQYF
CDR3 DNA: TGTGCTAGTGCCCAATCGGTCGGGGCGGGGTATCCCTACGAGCAGTACTTC

V gene: TRBV5-1
D gene: TRBD2
clone size: once
J gene: TRBJ2-1
CDR3 protein: CASSLDGTSVEQFF
CDR3 DNA: TGCGCCAGCAGCTTGGACGGGACTAGCGTTGAGCAGTTCTTC

V gene: TRBV19
D gene: -
clone size: few
J gene: TRBJ2-2
CDR3 protein: CASKGDGANTGELFF
CDR3 DNA: TGTGCCAGTAAGGGAGACGGCGCGAACACCGGGGAGCTGTTTTTT

V gene: TRBV6-5
D gene: TRBD2
clone size: -
J gene: TRBJ2-1
CDR3 protein: CASSYSPGLAYNEQFF
CDR3 DNA: TGTGCCAGCAGTTACTCTCCGGGACTAGCCTACAATGAGCAGTTCTTC

V gene: TRBV5-4
D gene: -
clone size: few
J gene: TRBJ1-1
CDR3 protein: CASSSIPTGNTEAFF
CDR3 DNA: TGTGCCAGCAGCTCGATCCCTACAGGGAACACTGAAGCTTTCTTT

V gene: TRBV4-1
D gene: TRBD2
clone size: -
J gene: TRBJ2-7
CDR3 protein: CASSQAGGSVKYEQYF
CDR3 DNA: TGCGCCAGCAGCCAAGCAGGCGGGAGTGTGAAGTACGAGCAGTACTTC

V gene: TRBV6-5
D gene: TRBD1
clone size: -
J gene: TRBJ1-2
CDR3 protein: CASNPTGWLGGYTF
CDR3 DNA: TGTGCCAGCAACCCGACAGGGTGGCTAGGTGGCTACACCTTC

V gene: TRBV14
D gene: TRBD2
clone size: -
J gene: TRBJ2-7
CDR3 protein: CASSPLGAGTSYEQYF
CDR3 DNA: TGTGCCAGCAGCCCTCTGGGAGCGGGAACCTCCTACGAGCAGTACTTC

V gene: TRBV15
D gene: -
clone size: -
J gene: TRBJ1-4
CDR3 protein: CATSSTPRDNEKLFF
CDR3 DNA: TGTGCCACCAGCAGCACCCCTCGGGATAATGAAAAACTGTTTTTT

V gene: TRBV28
D gene: -
clone size: -
J gene: TRBJ1-5
CDR3 protein: CASSLRGRQYQPQHF
CDR3 DNA: TGTGCCAGCAGTTTAAGGGGGAGACAATATCAGCCCCAGCATTTT

V gene: TRBV2
D gene: TRBD2
clone size: -
J gene: TRBJ2-7
CDR3 protein: CASSVGLANYEQYF
CDR3 DNA: TGTGCCAGCAGTGTGGGACTAGCGAACTACGAGCAGTACTTC

V gene: TRBV27
D gene: -
clone size: -
J gene: TRBJ1-2
CDR3 protein: CASTSHSELSYGYTF
CDR3 DNA: TGTGCCAGCACTTCTCATTCTGAGTTATCCTATGGCTACACCTTC

V gene: TRBV12-3/TRBV12-4
D gene: TRBD1
clone size: -
J gene: TRBJ1-2
CDR3 protein: CASSPRTGDGYTF
CDR3 DNA: TGTGCCAGCAGTCCCAGGACAGGGGACGGCTACACCTTC

V gene: TRBV10-2
D gene: -
clone size: -
J gene: TRBJ1-2
CDR3 protein: CASSESTDIHGYTF
CDR3 DNA: TGCGCCAGCAGTGAGTCGACAGATATCCATGGCTACACCTTC

V gene: TRBV7-3
D gene: -
clone size: few
J gene: TRBJ2-1
CDR3 protein: CASSLTGGLANEQFF
CDR3 DNA: TGTGCCAGCAGCTTAACGGGGGGTTTGGCGAATGAGCAGTTCTTC

V gene: TRBV6-5
D gene: TRBD1
clone size: -
J gene: TRBJ1-4
CDR3 protein: CASSRTGSNEKLFF
CDR3 DNA: TGTGCCAGCAGTCGGACAGGGAGCAATGAAAAACTGTTTTTT

V gene: TRBV5-1
D gene: -
clone size: -
J gene: TRBJ2-2
CDR3 protein: CASRKIADSGELFF
CDR3 DNA: TGCGCCAGCCGTAAAATAGCGGACTCCGGGGAGCTGTTTTTT

V gene: TRBV28
D gene: -
clone size: -
J gene: TRBJ1-1
CDR3 protein: CASIPGGRTEAFF
CDR3 DNA: TGTGCCAGCATCCCCGGGGGTAGGACTGAAGCTTTCTTT

V gene: TRBV6-6
D gene: TRBD1
clone size: -
J gene: TRBJ1-1
CDR3 protein: CASIARTGGNTEAFF
CDR3 DNA: TGTGCCAGCATTGCTCGGACAGGAGGGAACACTGAAGCTTTCTTT

V gene: TRBV5-1
D gene: -
clone size: -
J gene: TRBJ1-2
CDR3 protein: CASSLGLEEGYTF
CDR3 DNA: TGCGCCAGCAGCTTGGGATTAGAGGAGGGCTACACCTTC

V gene: TRBV29-1
D gene: -
clone size: -
J gene: TRBJ2-5
CDR3 protein: CSVRTSFQETQYF
CDR3 DNA: TGCAGCGTTCGGACATCTTTCCAAGAGACCCAGTACTTC

V gene: TRBV11-2
D gene: -
clone size: once
J gene: TRBJ1-1
CDR3 protein: CASSLYYSNTEAFF
CDR3 DNA: TGTGCCAGCAGCTTGTACTACTCGAACACTGAAGCTTTCTTT

V gene: TRBV5-1
D gene: -
clone size: -
J gene: TRBJ1-4
CDR3 protein: CASSSSSTDEKLFF
CDR3 DNA: TGCGCCAGCAGCTCATCATCGACAGATGAAAAACTGTTTTTT

V gene: TRBV7-9
D gene: -
clone size: once
J gene: TRBJ2-7
CDR3 protein: CASSLSGYEQYF
CDR3 DNA: TGTGCCAGCAGTTTAAGCGGCTACGAGCAGTACTTC

V gene: TRBV19
D gene: TRBD2
clone size: few
J gene: TRBJ2-3
CDR3 protein: CASMLTSGGTDTQYF
CDR3 DNA: TGTGCCAGTATGCTGACTAGCGGGGGCACAGATACGCAGTATTTT

V gene: TRBV2
D gene: -
clone size: -
J gene: TRBJ2-2
CDR3 protein: CASSDPAQNTGELFF
CDR3 DNA: TGTGCCAGCAGTGACCCTGCGCAAAACACCGGGGAGCTGTTTTTT

V gene: TRBV5-1
D gene: TRBD1
clone size: once
J gene: TRBJ1-6
CDR3 protein: CASSLVSAGGFYNSPLHF
CDR3 DNA: TGCGCCAGCAGCTTGGTGTCGGCAGGGGGATTTTATAATTCACCCCTCCACTTT

V gene: TRBV5-1
D gene: TRBD1
clone size: -
J gene: TRBJ2-5
CDR3 protein: CASSRGQGQETQYF
CDR3 DNA: TGCGCCAGCAGCAGGGGACAGGGTCAAGAGACCCAGTACTTC

V gene: TRBV29-1
D gene: -
clone size: -
J gene: TRBJ2-7
CDR3 protein: CSVERGKEQYF
CDR3 DNA: TGCAGCGTTGAAAGGGGTAAGGAGCAGTACTTC

V gene: TRBV21-1
D gene: -
clone size: once
J gene: TRBJ1-3
CDR3 protein: CASSKDTGLLENTIYF
CDR3 DNA: TGTGCCAGCAGCAAAGACACCGGACTCCTGGAAAACACCATATATTTT

V gene: TRBV14
D gene: TRBD1
clone size: -
J gene: TRBJ1-1
CDR3 protein: CASSHMTGGPMNTEAFF
CDR3 DNA: TGTGCCAGCAGCCATATGACAGGGGGACCCATGAACACTGAAGCTTTCTTT

V gene: TRBV9
D gene: TRBD1
clone size: -
J gene: TRBJ1-2
CDR3 protein: CASMGTGGYGYTF
CDR3 DNA: TGTGCCAGCATGGGGACAGGGGGCTATGGCTACACCTTC

V gene: TRBV11-2
D gene: -
clone size: few
J gene: TRBJ1-1
CDR3 protein: CASSGGMNTEAFF
CDR3 DNA: TGTGCCAGCAGCGGGGGGATGAACACTGAAGCTTTCTTT

V gene: TRBV18
D gene: -
clone size: -
J gene: TRBJ1-1
CDR3 protein: CASSPPTENTEAFF
CDR3 DNA: TGTGCCAGCTCACCACCGACAGAGAACACTGAAGCTTTCTTT

V gene: TRBV19
D gene: TRBD1
clone size: -
J gene: TRBJ1-1
CDR3 protein: CASSLQGSQAFF
CDR3 DNA: TGTGCCAGTAGTCTACAGGGGTCCCAAGCTTTCTTT

V gene: TRBV12-5
D gene: -
clone size: -
J gene: TRBJ1-1
CDR3 protein: CASAFGSNTEAFF
CDR3 DNA: TGTGCTAGTGCCTTCGGGAGCAACACTGAAGCTTTCTTT

V gene: TRBV28
D gene: TRBD1
clone size: -
J gene: TRBJ1-5
CDR3 protein: CASSWGQHNQPQHF
CDR3 DNA: TGTGCCAGCAGTTGGGGACAGCACAATCAGCCCCAGCATTTT

V gene: TRBV6-6
D gene: TRBD1
clone size: -
J gene: TRBJ1-2
CDR3 protein: CASSGAQGTVANGYTF
CDR3 DNA: TGTGCCAGCAGTGGGGCCCAAGGGACAGTAGCAAATGGCTACACCTTC

V gene: TRBV11-3
D gene: -
clone size: once
J gene: TRBJ2-7
CDR3 protein: CASSAGPTREQYF
CDR3 DNA: TGTGCCAGCAGCGCGGGTCCCACGAGGGAGCAGTACTTC

V gene: TRBV12-3/TRBV12-4
D gene: TRBD1
clone size: -
J gene: TRBJ1-4
CDR3 protein: CASSLGTGRKLFF
CDR3 DNA: TGTGCCAGCAGTTTAGGGACAGGGAGAAAACTGTTTTTT

V gene: TRBV5-5
D gene: TRBD1
clone size: -
J gene: TRBJ2-7
CDR3 protein: CASSLNTGGYYEQYF
CDR3 DNA: TGTGCCAGCAGCTTGAATACAGGGGGCTACTACGAGCAGTACTTC

V gene: TRBV30
D gene: TRBD2
clone size: -
J gene: TRBJ2-3
CDR3 protein: CAWSVRGREYTQYF
CDR3 DNA: TGTGCCTGGAGTGTACGAGGGAGGGAATATACGCAGTATTTT

V gene: TRBV7-2
D gene: -
clone size: -
J gene: TRBJ1-2
CDR3 protein: CASSLWELYGYTF
CDR3 DNA: TGTGCCAGCAGCTTGTGGGAGCTCTATGGCTACACCTTC

V gene: TRBV5-6
D gene: TRBD1
clone size: -
J gene: TRBJ2-7
CDR3 protein: CASSLDRGLSYEQYF
CDR3 DNA: TGTGCCAGCAGCTTGGACAGGGGGCTCTCCTACGAGCAGTACTTC

V gene: TRBV28
D gene: TRBD2
clone size: -
J gene: TRBJ2-5
CDR3 protein: CASSLPGLAGVKETQYF
CDR3 DNA: TGTGCCAGCAGTTTACCGGGACTAGCGGGAGTTAAAGAGACCCAGTACTTC

V gene: TRBV5-1
D gene: -
clone size: -
J gene: TRBJ2-7
CDR3 protein: CASSSRTLGGEQYF
CDR3 DNA: TGCGCCAGCAGCTCCCGGACCCTCGGGGGCGAGCAGTACTTC

V gene: TRBV19
D gene: -
clone size: -
J gene: TRBJ1-1
CDR3 protein: CASRGGLAEAFF
CDR3 DNA: TGTGCCTCCCGAGGGGGTTTGGCTGAAGCTTTCTTT

V gene: TRBV20-1
D gene: -
clone size: -
J gene: TRBJ1-2
CDR3 protein: CSASPQGNYGYTF
CDR3 DNA: TGCAGTGCAAGTCCCCAGGGGAACTATGGCTACACCTTC

V gene: TRBV7-2
D gene: -
clone size: -
J gene: TRBJ2-1
CDR3 protein: CASSSFPGGLYNEQFF
CDR3 DNA: TGTGCCAGCAGCAGCTTCCCGGGGGGCCTCTACAATGAGCAGTTCTTC

V gene: TRBV9
D gene: TRBD1
clone size: -
J gene: TRBJ1-2
CDR3 protein: CASRGTGKYGYTF
CDR3 DNA: TGTGCCAGCAGGGGGACAGGCAAATATGGCTACACCTTC

V gene: TRBV2
D gene: -
clone size: -
J gene: TRBJ2-7
CDR3 protein: CASSEDRDNYEQYF
CDR3 DNA: TGTGCCAGCAGTGAAGACCGGGACAACTACGAGCAGTACTTC

V gene: TRBV29-1
D gene: TRBD1
clone size: -
J gene: TRBJ2-7
CDR3 protein: CSALDRVRHEQYF
CDR3 DNA: TGCAGCGCACTAGACAGGGTAAGGCACGAGCAGTACTTC